This T cell receptor (beta chain) was found in a study of T cell responses to AZD1222 COVID-19 vaccine. Some clones are missing from TCRdb's copy, which holds only in-frame ones; the method was immunoSEQ multiplex PCR. The sample consists of about 99,000 clones, around nine tenths of them appearing once. The CDR3 length is 14 residues. With 1 base removed from V and 4 bases from J, the gap between germline ends came to 7 bases. Germline V gene lookup returns CDR1 LNHDA and CDR2 SQIVND (reference sequence). The V call is TRBV19, the J call TRBJ2-2; D perhaps matches TRBD2 (5 bases). Here the sequenced sample was peripheral blood, taken on day 0 of AZD1222 vaccination. The source is an adult in good health. CDR3 DNA: TGTGCCAGTAGTATAGTGGGGAGCACCGGGGAGCTGTTTTTT. Its protein product is CASSIVGSTGELFF.